The 28 T cell receptor beta chains below all came from one sample that was sequenced in a study of T-cell memory formation after mild COVID-19. TCRdb used MiXCR to reprocess the 5' RACE reads, holding one entry per CDR3 protein. This repertoire shows around 400,000 distinct CDR3 sequences, about 24% found once; its top ten account for roughly 9.7%. The sample taken for sequencing was PBMCs or a T cell subset sorted from them (not recorded which). These receptors all come from an adult woman who had mild COVID-19 (a few samples of this study predate the infection). Cell type and time point are not known.

This clonotype has a handful of counts. The J gene is TRBJ1-5, the V gene TRBV5-5, with a tentative D call TRBD1 (6 bases). V was cut by 2 bases and J by 1 base, with 19 bases left in between. From germline, CDR1 is SGHKS and CDR2 YYEKEE (reference sequence). The CDR3 contains 18 residues. CDR3: CASSFTGFGGLSNQPQHF. CDR3 DNA: TGTGCCAGCAGCTTTACAGGGTTTGGGGGATTGAGCAATCAGCCCCAGCATTTT. The complete variable domain, with remaining parts taken from reference TRBV5-5 and TRBJ1-5, reads DAGVTQSPTHLIKTRGQQVTLRCSPISGHKSVSWYQQVLGQGPQFIFQYYEKEERGRGNFPDRFSARQFPNYSSELNVNALLLGDSALYLCASSFTGFGGLSNQPQHFGDGTRLSIL.

The chain recombines TRBV18 with TRBJ1-2, with 7 bases aligning to TRBD1. The CDR3 consists of 14 residues. CDR1 and CDR2 from the germline V gene are KGHSH and LQKENI. V trimming: 1 base; J trimming: 4 bases; junction bases outside the gene matches: 3. The CDR3 coding sequence is TGTGCCAGCTCACCACAGGGGGCAGGCTATGGCTACACCTTC. Residues: CASSPQGAGYGYTF.

This clonotype has ten or more counts. The CDR3 region has the DNA TGTGCCAGCAGCGTAGCTTTGGACACCTATGGCTACACCTTC. This encodes CASSVALDTYGYTF. V gene TRBV9 combines with J gene TRBJ1-2; TRBD1 might be the D (5 bases). The length of the CDR3 is 14 residues. V lost 0 bases and J lost 4, with 10 bases in between. Germline CDR1 is SGDLS and CDR2 is YYNGEE.

The chain combines TRBV29-1 with TRBJ1-2; D ambiguous. The CDR3 length is 13 residues. Germline V CDR1 and CDR2: SQVTM, ANQGSEA. Deletions cut 2 bases from V and 7 bases from J, with 14 bases between. The CDR3 DNA sequence: TGCAGCGTTGAACACCAGTGGTCCGGTGGCTACACCTTC. This translates into CSVEHQWSGGYTF.

The chain carries TRBV27 and TRBJ1-4; perhaps TRBD1 as D (6 bases). The CDR3 runs to 14 residues. Between the trimmed V and J ends, which lost 10 bases and 7 bases, there was a span of 19 bases. Germline loops: CDR1 MNHEY, CDR2 SMNVEV (reference sequence). The CDR3 nucleotides are TGTGCCACCGGTCGAGGGGGGGGTTTTGAAAAACTGTTTTTT. The encoded protein is CATGRGGGFEKLFF. Using reference TRBV27 and TRBJ1-4 for the parts outside the CDR3, the full variable domain is EAQVTQNPRYLITVTGKKLTVTCSQNMNHEYMSWYRQDPGLGLRQIYYSMNVEVTDKGDVPEGYKVSRKEKRNFPLILESPSPNQTSLYFCATGRGGGFEKLFFGSGTQLSVL.

The J gene is TRBJ2-5, the V gene TRBV7-9, with D possibly matching TRBD2 (6 bases). This CDR3 has 15 residues. V was clipped by 5 bases and J by 1 base, with 14 bases between them. The germline V gene has CDR1 SEHNR and CDR2 FQNEAQ (reference sequence). In DNA form, the CDR3 reads TGTGCCAGCAGCCCAGGTGCGGGGTTCCAAGAGACCCAGTACTTC. It is translated as CASSPGAGFQETQYF. The whole variable domain, filled in from reference TRBV7-9 and TRBJ2-5, reads DTGVSQNPRHKITKRGQNVTFRCDPISEHNRLYWYRQTLGQGPEFLTYFQNEAQLEKSRLLSDRFSAERPKGSFSTLEIQRTEQGDSAMYLCASSPGAGFQETQYFGPGTRLLVL.

The CDR3 region is CASSQVHGTYEQYF. The CDR3 region has the DNA TGCGCCAGCAGCCAAGTCCACGGGACCTACGAGCAGTACTTC. This chain uses TRBV4-1 with TRBJ2-7; D is possibly TRBD2 (5 bases). Germline CDR1 is MGHRA and CDR2 is YSYEKL. V was pared by 1 base and J by 2 bases, with 9 bases between. The CDR3 has 14 amino acids.

This clonotype has only a few counts. The chain joins TRBV7-3 to TRBJ2-7; the D gene is possibly TRBD2 (6 bases). The V end lost 5 bases, the J end lost 8 bases, and 16 bases lay between the germline ends. The CDR3 loop spans 13 amino acids. Looked up from germline, CDR1 is SGHTA and CDR2 is FQGTGA. The CDR3 loop reads CASSDTGGRKQYF. The DNA of the CDR3 is TGTGCCAGCAGCGATACCGGGGGTCGGAAGCAGTACTTC.

The chain uses TRBV11-2 and TRBJ1-1; TRBD1 matches at 8 bases. V shed 3 bases and J 0 bases; nucleotides not matched to a gene: 12. The germline CDR1 and CDR2 sequences are SGHAT and FQNNGV. This CDR3 contains 18 residues. The CDR3 sequence: CASSFLLVGQELNTEAFF. CDR3 DNA: TGTGCCAGCAGCTTCCTCTTAGTGGGACAGGAATTGAACACTGAAGCTTTCTTT. Based on the CDR3 plus reference TRBV11-2 and TRBJ1-1, the full variable domain is EAGVAQSPRYKIIEKRQSVAFWCNPISGHATLYWYQQILGQGPKLLIQFQNNGVVDDSQLPKDRFSAERLKGVDSTLKIQPAKLEDSAVYLCASSFLLVGQELNTEAFFGQGTRLTVV.

This clonotype was seen a handful of times. The chain links TRBV5-1 to TRBJ2-5; D could derive from TRBD1 or TRBD2 (6 bases each). Germline-derived CDR1 and CDR2 are SGHRS and YFSETQ. The CDR3 runs to 15 residues. Deletions cut 1 base from V and 2 bases from J, with 12 bases between. Here the CDR3 DNA reads TGCGCCAGCAGCTTGTCGGGGGCGATACAAGAGACCCAGTACTTC. It encodes CASSLSGAIQETQYF.

This clonotype was seen more than once but under ten times. V gene TRBV25-1 combines with J gene TRBJ2-1, with 8 positions matching TRBD2. V was pared by 1 base and J by 9 bases, with 5 bases of the junction left unmatched. Germline V gene lookup returns CDR1 MGHDK and CDR2 SYGVNS. CDR3 length equals 14 residues. The CDR3 region has the DNA TGTGCCAGCAGTGAATGGGGACTAGGGGGTGAGCAGTTCTTC. Its protein is CASSEWGLGGEQFF.

There are a few counts of this clonotype. The rearrangement joins TRBV20-1 to TRBJ2-2; the D gene is possibly TRBD1 (5 bases). The CDR3 totals 16 residues. Germline CDR1 reads DFQATT; CDR2 reads SNEGSKA (reference sequence). V was shortened by 2 bases and J by 0 bases, with 13 bases between the two germline ends. As DNA, the CDR3 is TGCAGTGCTAGACACAGGCACGTATCGAACACCGGGGAGCTGTTTTTT. Residues: CSARHRHVSNTGELFF.

This sequence joins TRBV7-2 and TRBJ2-1, with 7 nucleotides matching TRBD1. V lost 6 bases to trimming and J lost 6 bases; unmatched junction nucleotides: 11. This CDR3 is 15 amino acids long. Looked up from germline, CDR1 is SGHTA and CDR2 is FQGNSA. The CDR3 spells CASRSAGTVSNEQFF. CDR3 DNA sequence: TGTGCCAGCAGGAGTGCCGGGACAGTATCCAATGAGCAGTTCTTC.

This clonotype was observed many times. The chain recombines TRBV7-2 with TRBJ2-7, with 7 bases identical to TRBD2. The V and J ends lost 3 bases and 2 bases, in that order; junction bases with no gene match: 4. In germline, CDR1 is SGHTA, CDR2 FQGNSA. CDR3 length equals 14 residues. CDR3 nucleotides: TGTGCCAGCAGCTTTGGGGAGGGCGCCTACGAGCAGTACTTC. It is translated as CASSFGEGAYEQYF. The whole variable domain, remainder taken from reference TRBV7-2 and TRBJ2-7, is GAGVSQSPSNKVTEKGKDVELRCDPISGHTALYWYRQSLGQGLEFLIYFQGNSAPDKSGLPSDRFSAERTGGSVSTLTIQRTQQEDSAVYLCASSFGEGAYEQYFGPGTRLTVT.

This clonotype was counted once. This chain joins TRBV19 and TRBJ1-2; D ambiguous. Germline lookup yields CDR1 LNHDA and CDR2 SQIVND (reference sequence). The V and J ends lost 3 bases and 2 bases respectively, with 7 bases between them. The CDR3 covers 13 residues. CDR3 sequence reads: CASSIAGNYGYTF. CDR3 in DNA: TGTGCCAGTAGTATTGCCGGGAACTATGGCTACACCTTC.

The V gene is TRBV13, the J gene TRBJ1-4; D gene ambiguous. Trimming left V 7 bases short and J 7 bases short, with 16 bases between. The CDR3 runs 14 residues. The V gene's germline CDR1 is PRHDT and CDR2 FYEKMQ (reference sequence). The CDR3 reads CASTQRTASEKLFF. The CDR3 DNA follows: TGTGCCAGCACCCAACGGACGGCGAGTGAAAAACTGTTTTTT.

This clonotype showed up just a few times. The V gene is TRBV27, the J gene TRBJ2-5; perhaps TRBD1 as D (6 bases). Germline CDR1 reads MNHEY; CDR2 reads SMNVEV (reference sequence). CDR3 length: 15 amino acids. Trimming left V 5 bases short and J 1 base short, with 14 bases between. The CDR3 loop reads CASSPLGGLQETQYF. The CDR3, as DNA: TGTGCCAGCAGTCCCTTAGGGGGTCTCCAAGAGACCCAGTACTTC.

CDR3 in amino acids: CASRLESSYNEQFF. For the CDR3, the DNA is TGTGCCAGCAGACTCGAGAGCTCCTACAATGAGCAGTTCTTC. The rearrangement joins TRBV12-3 or TRBV12-4 to TRBJ2-1; D is uncertain. Trimming took 6 bases from V and 0 from J, leaving 9 bases between them. The CDR3 consists of 14 residues.

V and J are TRBV4-2 and TRBJ2-2; D tentatively fits TRBD1 or TRBD2 (5 bases each). CDR1 is LGHNA and CDR2 is YNFKEQ in the germline V gene. V gave up 0 bases and J gave up 4 bases, with 15 bases separating them. There are 17 residues in the CDR3. This chain's CDR3 is CASSQDPQGELTGELFF. DNA of the CDR3: TGTGCCAGCAGCCAAGATCCCCAAGGGGAGCTCACCGGGGAGCTGTTTTTT.

The chain is built from TRBV5-1 and TRBJ1-1; TRBD1 aligns across 7 bases. CDR1 and CDR2 (germline): SGHRS, YFSETQ. The V gene end was trimmed by 1 base and the J gene end by 3 bases; junction bases not matched to a gene: 6. The CDR3 spans 15 residues. Written as DNA, the CDR3 is TGCGCCAGCAGCTTGTGGGTTCAGGGGGACACTGAAGCTTTCTTT. It specifies CASSLWVQGDTEAFF.

This clonotype was seen only once. The gene calls are TRBV19 and TRBJ2-1; D is unclear. The CDR3 spans 14 residues. V was trimmed by 1 base and J by 0 bases, leaving 4 bases between them. Germline-derived CDR1 and CDR2 are LNHDA and SQIVND (reference sequence). The CDR3 DNA reads as TGTGCCAGTAGTATAGGGGGCTCCTACAATGAGCAGTTCTTC. This codes for CASSIGGSYNEQFF.

The chain recombines TRBV3-1 with TRBJ1-2; D ambiguous. Germline values: CDR1 LGHDT, CDR2 YNNKEL (reference sequence). The CDR3 runs to 16 residues. V was pared by 3 bases and J by 7 bases, with 21 bases between. Written as DNA, the CDR3 is TGTGCCAGCAGCCACGATTCCCGGATGTCGGGAGTTGGCTACACCTTC. It yields the protein CASSHDSRMSGVGYTF.

This clonotype occurred a few times. The rearrangement joins TRBV7-9 to TRBJ2-3; a weak D match, TRBD2 (6 bases). The CDR3 runs to 13 residues. Per the germline V gene, CDR1 is SEHNR and CDR2 is FQNEAQ (reference sequence). Trimming took off 5 bases at V and 8 bases at J, with 14 bases between the two ends. The CDR3: CASSPGGGATQYF. The CDR3 DNA is TGTGCCAGCAGCCCCGGCGGAGGGGCTACGCAGTATTTT.

The J gene is TRBJ2-2, the V gene TRBV27, with 8 bases fitting TRBD2. Germline-derived CDR1 and CDR2 are MNHEY and SMNVEV (reference sequence). V was pared by 5 bases and J by 1 base, with 18 bases of the junction left unmatched. The CDR3 loop spans 20 amino acids. For the CDR3, the DNA is TGTGCCAGCAGTCCAGGAGTTGGACTAGCCCCCGGAGGGAACACCGGGGAGCTGTTTTTT. This codes for CASSPGVGLAPGGNTGELFF.

This clonotype was seen many times. The chain has TRBV4-1 and TRBJ2-7, with D uncertain. Germline V CDR1 and CDR2: MGHRA, YSYEKL. The length of the CDR3 is 16 residues. The V and J ends lost 0 bases and 2 bases respectively, with 14 bases between them. The CDR3 DNA reads as TGCGCCAGCAGCCAAGATACTACCCCCAGGCCCTACGAGCAGTACTTC. It encodes CASSQDTTPRPYEQYF.

The rearrangement links TRBV30 to TRBJ1-2; tentatively, D is TRBD1 (5 bases). Germline V gene data show CDR1 as GTSNPN and CDR2 as SVGIG (reference sequence). This CDR3 contains 12 residues. V was pared by 2 bases and J by 7 bases, with 11 bases between. CDR3 in DNA: TGTGCCTGGAGTCCGGGGGTGCTTGGCTACACCTTC. Protein product: CAWSPGVLGYTF.

The count of this clonotype is one. The rearrangement links TRBV10-3 to TRBJ2-7, with 8 nucleotides matching TRBD1. After removal of 2 bases from V and 3 bases from J, the junction contained 3 bases not matched to a gene. The CDR3 extends over 14 amino acids. Germline CDR1 ENHRY, CDR2 SYGVKD. The DNA of the CDR3 is TGTGCCATCAGTGAGGACAGGGGCAACTACGAGCAGTACTTC. Encoded protein: CAISEDRGNYEQYF.

This chain joins TRBV6-2 or TRBV6-3 and TRBJ1-5; D not resolved. This CDR3 spans 17 amino acids. Looked up from germline, CDR1 is MNHEY and CDR2 is SVGEGT. Trimming removed 5 bases from V and 0 bases from J, with 17 bases in between. CDR3 region: CASSISLSGYSNQPQHF. In DNA, the CDR3 is TGTGCCAGCAGTATTAGCCTTTCGGGGTATAGCAATCAGCCCCAGCATTTT.